This T cell receptor (beta chain) emerged from a study of Graves' ophthalmopathy and Graves' hyperthyroidism. Study conclusions and caveats: Using a 13-signature model, the authors split ophthalmopathy from stable hyperthyroidism, with 85% to 90% sensitivity and approximately 81% specificity. The model predicted ophthalmopathy progression with 60% to 71% sensitivity and around 72% specificity.

On this clonotype: Its antigen is undetermined.

RNA transcripts were the source from which TCR beta CDR3 regions were amplified. Second-round multiplex PCR came after first-round RT-PCR with HTBI primers. MiXCR, run by TCRdb on the multiplex PCR reads, gives a single entry per CDR3 protein. The sample lists around 1.1 million distinct CDR3 sequences, about two fifths occurring once. CDR3 length: 16 residues. Germline CDR1 reads SGHTA; CDR2 reads FQGNSA. Trimming stripped 6 bases from V and 7 bases from J, with 25 bases between. The V call is TRBV7-2, the J call TRBJ2-7; weak D call: TRBD1 (6 bases). This sequence was found in an adult man with Graves' hyperthyroidism. Sequenced input: peripheral blood or thyroid tissue (not recorded which). This CDR3 is CASRGGTTQGRMEQYF. The CDR3 nucleotides are TGTGCCAGCAGGGGTGGGACAACCCAGGGGAGAATGGAGCAGTACTTC.